These 23 T cell receptor beta chains share one sample of origin, sequenced in a study of T-cell reconstitution after alpha-beta-depleted transplantation in children. A TCRbeta library incorporating unique molecular identifiers was prepared. TCRdb re-analysed the PCR reads in MiXCR, keeping a single row per CDR3 protein. In the table there are some 490,000 distinct CDR3 sequences, around 12% of which are singletons. The material was PBMCs from the stem cell graft donor, obtained from the stem cell graft. Receptors were obtained from a human donor who donated a stem cell graft to a child with combined immunodeficiency.

The rearrangement uses TRBV6-2 or TRBV6-3 and TRBJ1-5; the D gene is possibly TRBD1 (6 bases). Trimming left V 6 bases short and J 1 base short, with 16 bases between. The V gene's germline CDR1 is MNHEY and CDR2 SVGEGT. The CDR3 sequence is 16 residues long. The chain's CDR3 is CASSPIGGPSNQPQHF. In DNA form, the CDR3 reads TGTGCCAGCAGCCCGATCGGGGGGCCAAGCAATCAGCCCCAGCATTTT.

The chain is built from TRBV5-1 and TRBJ2-3; maybe TRBD2 (6 bases). CDR3 length: 16 amino acids. V was cut by 0 bases and J by 4 bases, with 15 bases left in between. Per the germline V gene, CDR1 is SGHRS and CDR2 is YFSETQ. This chain's CDR3 is CASSLDGDREADTQYF. Written as DNA, the CDR3 is TGCGCCAGCAGCTTGGATGGGGATAGGGAGGCAGATACGCAGTATTTT.

The V call is TRBV10-2, the J call TRBJ1-2; D may be TRBD1 (6 bases). Germline V gene sequence: CDR1 WSHSY, CDR2 SAAADI. Trimming stripped 10 bases from V and 5 bases from J, with 17 bases between. The CDR3 sequence is 13 residues long. For the CDR3, the DNA is TGCGCCACCACCCCGGGGGGCGCTTATGGCTACACCTTC. Translation gives CATTPGGAYGYTF.

The chain is built from TRBV6-5 and TRBJ2-1; D not resolved. Per germline, CDR1 MNHEY and CDR2 SVGAGI. Trimming stripped 8 bases from V and 8 bases from J, with 13 bases between. The CDR3 sequence is 12 residues long. The CDR3 DNA sequence: TGTGCCAGCGGAACTATTGGGGATGAGCAGTTCTTC. This encodes CASGTIGDEQFF.

This clonotype was picked up a small number of times. The V gene is TRBV7-8, the J gene TRBJ2-7; D tentatively fits TRBD1 or TRBD2 (5 bases each). CDR1 is SGHVS, CDR2 FQNEAQ, per germline. The CDR3 consists of 16 residues. Deletions cut 0 bases from V and 5 bases from J, with 17 bases between. The CDR3 region is CASSLAPWGRENEQYF. The CDR3, as DNA: TGTGCCAGCAGCTTAGCTCCTTGGGGCAGGGAGAACGAGCAGTACTTC.

This clonotype was recorded a few times. This chain links TRBV20-1 with TRBJ2-5; 14 nucleotides match TRBD2. The CDR3 is made up of 16 amino acids. CDR1 is DFQATT, CDR2 SNEGSKA, per germline (reference sequence). The V segment lost 1 base and the J segment 5 bases; nucleotides outside the gene matches: 6. The CDR3 is CSARARLAGGPETQYF. The CDR3 DNA is TGCAGTGCTAGAGCCAGACTAGCGGGAGGGCCCGAGACCCAGTACTTC.

This clonotype was observed many times. This chain joins TRBV12-3 or TRBV12-4 and TRBJ2-1; 8 bases agree with TRBD2. The CDR3 totals 17 residues. Trimming removed 4 bases from V and 0 bases from J; junction bases left unmatched: 8. The CDR3 loop is CASSSPSGSSSYNEQFF. The DNA of the CDR3 is TGTGCCAGCAGTTCCCCCAGCGGGAGCAGCTCCTACAATGAGCAGTTCTTC.

This chain connects TRBV4-3 to TRBJ1-3; D might be TRBD1 (5 bases). Trimming pared 0 bases from V and 2 bases from J, leaving 11 bases between. The CDR3 spans 16 residues. Germline V gene lookup returns CDR1 LGHNA and CDR2 YSLEER. The CDR3 loop reads CASSQDRGRPGNTIYF. In nucleotides, the CDR3 is TGCGCCAGCAGCCAAGATCGGGGGAGACCTGGAAACACCATATATTTT.

There are a few counts of this clonotype. The chain links TRBV20-1 to TRBJ2-6; 7 positions agree with TRBD2. V lost 0 bases and J lost 0; bases outside the gene matches: 5. Germline V gene data show CDR1 as DFQATT and CDR2 as SNEGSKA (reference sequence). CDR3 length equals 17 residues. CDR3 coding DNA: TGCAGTGCTAGAGATCGGGGAGGGAGCTCTGGGGCCAACGTCCTGACTTTC. It translates to CSARDRGGSSGANVLTF.

V usage is TRBV9 and J usage is TRBJ1-4; 7 bases map to TRBD1. Germline V gene lookup returns CDR1 SGDLS and CDR2 YYNGEE. CDR3 length: 14 residues. V lost 3 bases, J lost 4 bases, and 3 bases stayed unmatched. CDR3 amino acids: CASSAGTDNEKLFF. CDR3 DNA sequence: TGTGCCAGCAGCGCCGGGACAGATAATGAAAAACTGTTTTTT. The full variable domain, rest sourced from reference TRBV9 and TRBJ1-4, is DSGVTQTPKHLITATGQRVTLRCSPRSGDLSVYWYQQSLDQGLQFLIQYYNGEERAKGNILERFSAQQFPDLHSELNLSSLELGDSALYFCASSAGTDNEKLFFGSGTQLSVL.

This sequence joins TRBV15 and TRBJ2-1; TRBD2 agrees at 9 bases. The CDR3 consists of 17 residues. From germline, CDR1 is LNHNV and CDR2 YYDKDF (reference sequence). With V trimmed by 4 bases and J by 1 base, 8 bases remained unmatched. This CDR3 is CATSKGGAGGSYNEQFF. The CDR3 DNA is TGTGCCACCAGCAAAGGAGGGGCGGGGGGGTCCTACAATGAGCAGTTCTTC.

At least ten counts were recorded for this clonotype. The chain recombines TRBV7-9 with TRBJ2-1, with unresolved D. V lost 5 bases, J lost 5 bases, and 10 bases lay in between. The CDR3 is made up of 13 amino acids. Germline-derived CDR1 and CDR2 are SEHNR and FQNEAQ (reference sequence). CDR3 residues: CASSPPRDNEQFF. Here the CDR3 DNA reads TGTGCCAGCAGCCCTCCCCGGGACAATGAGCAGTTCTTC.

This clonotype was found many times. The chain uses TRBV20-1 and TRBJ2-5; possibly TRBD2 for D (5 bases). The V end lost 6 bases, the J end lost 4 bases, and 18 bases lay between the germline ends. CDR1 and CDR2 from the germline V gene are DFQATT and SNEGSKA (reference sequence). CDR3 length equals 14 residues. CDR3: CSAPSLGSPETQYF. CDR3 DNA: TGCAGTGCCCCTAGCCTAGGTAGCCCAGAGACCCAGTACTTC.

This clonotype was seen repeatedly, ten times or more. The chain joins TRBV27 to TRBJ2-1; D could derive from TRBD1 or TRBD2 (5 bases each). The germline V and J ends were trimmed by 6 bases and 5 bases, with 11 bases remaining between them. CDR1 and CDR2 from the germline V gene are MNHEY and SMNVEV (reference sequence). This CDR3 has 13 residues. CDR3 sequence reads: CASSMRGNNEQFF. CDR3 in DNA: TGTGCCAGCAGCATGAGGGGCAACAATGAGCAGTTCTTC.

This chain connects TRBV5-1 to TRBJ2-3, with 13 bases identical to TRBD2. CDR3 length equals 16 residues. Germline V gene data show CDR1 as SGHRS and CDR2 as YFSETQ. The V and J ends lost 1 base and 10 bases, in that order; junction bases with no gene match: 9. The CDR3 region is CASSLYGLAGDMSQYF. CDR3 coding DNA: TGCGCCAGCAGCTTGTATGGACTAGCGGGGGATATGTCGCAGTATTTT.

At least ten counts were recorded for this clonotype. The chain joins TRBV12-3 or TRBV12-4 to TRBJ2-7, with D unresolved. With 4 bases removed from V and 0 bases from J, the gap between germline ends came to 13 bases. The CDR3 extends over 15 amino acids. Written as DNA, the CDR3 is TGTGCCAGCAGTTCAGCGACAAGCAGCTCCTACGAGCAGTACTTC. Its protein is CASSSATSSSYEQYF.

This clonotype was counted ten times or more. The V call is TRBV27, the J call TRBJ2-1, with a weak D call TRBD1 (6 bases). Germline CDR1 reads MNHEY; CDR2 reads SMNVEV (reference sequence). The CDR3 is made up of 13 amino acids. The V gene lost 3 bases and the J gene lost 7 bases, with 10 bases spanning the gap. The CDR3 DNA is TGTGCCAGCAGTTTCGGACAGCGTAATGAGCAGTTCTTC. Its protein is CASSFGQRNEQFF.

The V call is TRBV4-3, the J call TRBJ2-1; 10 bases are a match to TRBD2. V was pared by 2 bases and J by 3 bases, with 1 base of the junction left unmatched. Germline CDR1 LGHNA, CDR2 YSLEER. This CDR3 is 15 amino acids long. DNA for the CDR3: TGCGCCAGCAGCCAACTAGCGGGGGTCTACAATGAGCAGTTCTTC. Its translation is CASSQLAGVYNEQFF.

This clonotype has at least ten counts. The rearrangement links TRBV11-2 to TRBJ2-7, with TRBD1 identical over 11 bases. Germline CDR1 and CDR2: SGHAT and FQNNGV. The CDR3 is made up of 15 amino acids. V trimming: 0 bases; J trimming: 5 bases; junction bases outside the gene matches: 3. The CDR3 loop is CASSLEGQGVDEQYF. DNA for the CDR3: TGTGCCAGCAGCTTAGAGGGACAGGGGGTTGACGAGCAGTACTTC.

As DNA, the CDR3 is TGTGCCAGCAGTTCCTATAGCGGGAGGGCGGACACGCAGTATTTT. Translated: CASSSYSGRADTQYF. The chain combines TRBV6-5 with TRBJ2-3, with 11 nucleotides matching TRBD2. The J segment lost 9 bases and the V segment lost 4 bases, leaving 9 bases of the junction unmatched. The germline V gene has CDR1 MNHEY and CDR2 SVGAGI. This CDR3 comprises 15 residues.

This chain joins TRBV12-3 or TRBV12-4 and TRBJ2-7, with 11 bases identical to TRBD1. With 6 bases clipped from V and 6 bases from J, the junction kept 10 bases outside the gene matches. This CDR3 is 15 amino acids long. The CDR3 DNA is TGTGCCAGCAGCCCACCCGGACAGGGGGCAAGCGAGCAGTACTTC. Its translation is CASSPPGQGASEQYF.

This chain connects TRBV18 to TRBJ1-1, with D hard to call. CDR3 length equals 13 residues. The V end lost 6 bases, the J end lost 0 bases, and 8 bases lay between the germline ends. Germline assignment: CDR1 KGHSH and CDR2 LQKENI. The CDR3 loop reads CASSGNLNTEAFF. CDR3 nucleotides: TGTGCCAGCTCGGGGAACTTGAACACTGAAGCTTTCTTT.

This clonotype was recorded at least ten times. J is TRBJ2-3 and V is TRBV20-1; D might be TRBD2 (6 bases). The CDR3 is 13 residues long. Germline-derived CDR1 and CDR2 are DFQATT and SNEGSKA (reference sequence). V was pared by 7 bases and J by 5 bases, with 16 bases between. CDR3 protein: CSVPGPGRDTQYF. The CDR3 DNA reads as TGCAGTGTCCCAGGGCCCGGGAGAGATACGCAGTATTTT.